These T cell receptor beta chains were read from a single sample in a study of T cells in Graves' hyperthyroidism and ophthalmopathy. From the multiplex PCR reads, TCRdb called clonotypes with MiXCR, one entry per CDR3 protein. The sample contains 700,000 to 950,000 distinct CDR3 sequences, roughly 32% of which appear only once. Sequencing was carried out using blood. All receptors come from a woman aged 35 to 49 with Graves' hyperthyroidism. Both conserved end residues are part of each CDR3. A D gene is named only where the DNA matches it firmly.

d_call v_call cdr3_aa
TRBD1 TRBV5-4 CAISERTGVSYEQYF
. TRBV29-1 CTHYGYTF
. TRBV19 CASSIAAGEQQPQHF
. TRBV20-1 CSARDPSRDTQYF
. TRBV5-1 CASSLDSTGPYEQYF
TRBD1 TRBV4-2 CASSKGTGSYEQYF
. TRBV5-1 CASRWAGKTQYF
. TRBV7-3 CASSSRGANQPQHF
TRBD1 TRBV7-2 CASLSGQVSYEQYF
TRBD1 TRBV10-2 CASSDGTENTEAFF
. TRBV20-1 CSAQRSAYEQYF
. TRBV7-2 CASSLGRTTGELFF
TRBD1 TRBV6-2/TRBV6-3 CASREFGTGSETQYF
. TRBV20-1 CSASEGGETQYF
. TRBV12-3/TRBV12-4 CASSLTTVGYGYTF
TRBD1 TRBV15 CATTPTDRGDSPLHF
. TRBV12-3/TRBV12-4 CASSPDNSYQPQHF
. TRBV7-2 CASSSTGAPSGIYEQYF
. TRBV6-5 CASRFPLHF
TRBD1 TRBV20-1 CSASRDRGIFSYEQYF
TRBD1 TRBV19 CASLERVGQGRITEAFF
TRBD2 TRBV7-2 CASSRFDSGESSYEQYF
TRBD1 TRBV6-5 CASSSGQGVGGYTF
. TRBV19 CASGAGYYGYTF
TRBD1 TRBV2 CASSPDRDTYEQYF
TRBD1 TRBV12-3/TRBV12-4 CASRPTGERTEAFF
. TRBV7-2 CASSLPRSRLINEKLLF
. TRBV19 CASTAAGTASSPLHF
TRBD1 TRBV10-3 CAISDRGQAFF
. TRBV12-3/TRBV12-4 CASRREERGTEAFF
. TRBV12-3/TRBV12-4 CASRAGRRGGELFF
TRBD1 TRBV9 CASSQGGGPNTKAFF
. TRBV19 CASSIGRNTKAFF
. TRBV5-4 CASSMGRQQYF
. TRBV9 CASSVNNQGAFF
. TRBV29-1 CSVGVESGNHGYTF
. TRBV19 CASSENRRSIEAFF
. TRBV7-9 CASSLWRGKDNEKLFF
TRBD1 TRBV27 CASSLSGTGSGQYF
TRBD2 TRBV7-2 CASSLQNPLAGEPYEQYF
. TRBV2 CASSEAGGPTGNTIYF
. TRBV19 CASGHGGQNTEAFF
TRBD2 TRBV7-2 CASSPYSSGDQETQYF
. TRBV4-2 CASSQGTVSYTNLYF
. TRBV7-2 CASSPLEGKETQYF
TRBD1 TRBV5-6 CASSLRTGRTNTEAFF
. TRBV12-3/TRBV12-4 CASSFAGKESPLHF
. TRBV10-2 CASRLMNTEAFF
TRBD1 TRBV6-4 CAIRGDRGFCQPQHF
TRBD1 TRBV7-9 CASSLASGTGHGYTF
TRBD1 TRBV10-3 CAISEKVDRGVSGANVLTF
. TRBV14 CASSHLGARNTEAFF